These 20 T cell receptor beta chains were sequenced from one sample in a study of siplizumab effects on memory and regulatory T cells. Using immunoSEQ multiplex PCR, the repertoire was profiled, and TCRdb retains in-frame clones only, with some absent. The sample lists over 1,000 clones; 74% were seen once. The sequencing input was TEMRA CD8+ T cells sorted from blood. The sample's subset: unstimulated CD8+ CD45RA+ effector memory T cells. Receptors originate from a human donor in good health.

The chain has TRBV13 and TRBJ2-7; 9 bases line up with TRBD1. The length of the CDR3 is 14 residues. V trimming: 4 bases; J trimming: 5 bases; junction bases outside the gene matches: 6. Germline assignment: CDR1 PRHDT and CDR2 FYEKMQ (reference sequence). CDR3 in amino acids: CASSWGQGGDEQYF. The CDR3 DNA reads TGTGCCAGCAGCTGGGGACAGGGAGGCGACGAGCAGTACTTC.

This clone was found a few times. This chain links TRBV4-1 with TRBJ1-1; TRBD1 is a possible D gene (5 bases). This CDR3 has 16 amino acids. Germline assignment: CDR1 MGHRA and CDR2 YSYEKL. V was clipped by 3 bases and J by 1 base, with 15 bases between them. In DNA form, the CDR3 reads TGCGCCAGCAGCCAGGCCCGGGACTCAGCGAACACTGAAGCTTTCTTT. Encoded protein: CASSQARDSANTEAFF.

CDR3: CASSSEAGGHEQYF. DNA of the CDR3: TGTGCCAGCAGCTCGGAGGCGGGGGGCCACGAGCAGTACTTC. The chain is built from TRBV7-8 and TRBJ2-7; 8 nucleotides match TRBD2. CDR1 and CDR2 (germline): SGHVS, FQNEAQ. V shed 4 bases and J 5 bases; nucleotides not matched to a gene: 7. This CDR3 has 14 amino acids.

This clone is labeled as hyperexpanded. This chain links TRBV7-9 with TRBJ2-7; D uncertain. V was cut by 1 base and J by 3 bases, with 4 bases left in between. This CDR3 spans 12 amino acids. The V gene's germline CDR1 is SEHNR and CDR2 FQNEAQ (reference sequence). Written as DNA, the CDR3 is TGTGCCAGCAGCTTAGTGTTCTACGAGCAGTACTTC. It is translated as CASSLVFYEQYF.

In its sample, this clone was seen a few times. This chain connects TRBV5-8 to TRBJ1-2; 7 positions agree with TRBD1. CDR1 and CDR2 (germline): SGHTS, YDEGEE. This CDR3 contains 16 residues. The junction had 9 bases not matched to a gene; V was cut back by 0 bases and J by 4 bases. CDR3 bases: TGTGCCAGCAGCTTGGATAGCGCGACAGGGCGCTATGGCTACACCTTC. This gives the protein CASSLDSATGRYGYTF.

As regards this clone: Compared with germline, one end of the junction differs, possibly owing to a read error. The V and J genes are TRBV7-9 and TRBJ2-6, with D hard to call. The CDR3 length is 14 residues. Germline V gene lookup returns CDR1 SEHNR and CDR2 FQNEAQ (reference sequence). For the CDR3, the DNA is TGCGCCATTGGCCACTCCTCTGGGGCCAACGTCCTGACTTTC. Amino acids: CAIGHSSGANVLTF.

Note on this clone: At one boundary the junction diverges from the germline segment, which might be a read error. The chain employs TRBV4-1 and TRBJ1-2; D uncertain. Per the germline V gene, CDR1 is MGHRA and CDR2 is YSYEKL. The CDR3 is 15 amino acids. CDR3 DNA: TGTGCCAGCAGCCAAGATGCGGCCGGGTTCTATGGCTACACCTTC. It specifies CASSQDAAGFYGYTF.

This clone is classed as medium-sized. This sequence joins TRBV21-1 and TRBJ2-2; the table's D call, TRBD1, has no DNA check behind it. TRBV21-1 is a pseudogene locus. This CDR3 is 15 amino acids long. CDR3 DNA sequence: TGTGCCAGCATTCCCTGGGACAGGGACACCGGGGAGCTGTTTTTT. Translating it yields CASIPWDRDTGELFF.

This clone was counted a single time. This chain links TRBV18 with TRBJ1-6; a weak D match, TRBD1 (5 bases). This CDR3 contains 15 residues. The V end was cut by 0 bases, the J end by 10 bases, with 13 bases between. The V gene's germline CDR1 is KGHSH and CDR2 LQKENI. For the CDR3, the DNA is TGTGCCAGCTCACCACCTGGAGGGGTCGGCTCACCCCTCCACTTT. Protein sequence: CASSPPGGVGSPLHF.

In its sample, this clone is large (0.1 to 1%). The genes are TRBV19 and TRBJ1-5; D perhaps matches TRBD1 (6 bases). The V end lost 3 bases, the J end lost 6 bases, and 15 bases lay between the germline ends. This CDR3 has 15 residues. The germline V gene encodes CDR1 LNHDA and CDR2 SQIVND (reference sequence). CDR3 bases: TGTGCCAGTAGTATTGGCAGGGGTGTAGGTCAGCCCCAGCATTTT. Residues: CASSIGRGVGQPQHF. Full variable domain (outside the CDR3, taken from reference TRBV19 and TRBJ1-5): DGGITQSPKYLFRKEGQNVTLSCEQNLNHDAMYWYRQDPGQGLRLIYYSQIVNDFQKGDIAEGYSVSREKKESFPLTVTSAQKNPTAFYLCASSIGRGVGQPQHFGDGTRLSIL.

The rearrangement joins TRBV6-5 to TRBJ1-1, with a weak D call TRBD1 (5 bases). The CDR3 covers 15 residues. Trimming took 6 bases from V and 5 from J, leaving 19 bases between them. In germline, CDR1 is MNHEY, CDR2 SVGAGI. Here the CDR3 DNA reads TGTGCCAGCAGACCCACCGCGGGGACGGTGACTGAAGCTTTCTTT. It codes for CASRPTAGTVTEAFF.

V gene TRBV27 combines with J gene TRBJ2-7; D tentatively fits TRBD1 or TRBD2 (5 bases each). Per the germline V gene, CDR1 is MNHEY and CDR2 is SMNVEV (reference sequence). Between the trimmed V and J ends, which lost 3 bases and 5 bases, there was a span of 14 bases. The CDR3 length is 14 residues. In nucleotides, the CDR3 is TGTGCCAGCAGTTTGACAGTAACTAGTGACGAGCAGTACTTC. Translated, it gives CASSLTVTSDEQYF.

This rearrangement joins TRBV19 to TRBJ2-5; D gene ambiguous. The V end lost 1 base, the J end lost 2 bases, and 11 bases lay between the germline ends. Per germline, CDR1 LNHDA and CDR2 SQIVND (reference sequence). This CDR3 spans 15 amino acids. The CDR3 is CASSIVHRTQETQYF. The CDR3 bases are TGTGCCAGTAGTATAGTACATCGAACACAAGAGACCCAGTACTTC. The variable domain in full, completed from reference TRBV19 and TRBJ2-5, reads DGGITQSPKYLFRKEGQNVTLSCEQNLNHDAMYWYRQDPGQGLRLIYYSQIVNDFQKGDIAEGYSVSREKKESFPLTVTSAQKNPTAFYLCASSIVHRTQETQYFGPGTRLLVL.

This clone was seen once. CDR3 nucleotides: TGTGCCAGCAGCTCCCCAGGACAGGGGGCCGTCGAAGCTTTCTTT. Translated, it gives CASSSPGQGAVEAFF. V gene TRBV9 combines with J gene TRBJ1-1; 11 bases are a match to TRBD1. V shed 4 bases, J shed 8 bases, and the junction held 10 bases outside the gene matches. Germline V gene data show CDR1 as SGDLS and CDR2 as YYNGEE. The CDR3 has 15 amino acids.

This chain links TRBV6-1 with TRBJ2-7, with TRBD1 matching 10 bases. Per the germline V gene, CDR1 is MNHNS and CDR2 is SASEGT. This CDR3 has 15 residues. The V segment lost 3 bases and the J segment 3 bases; nucleotides outside the gene matches: 5. The CDR3 is CASSDGTGDYYEQYF. CDR3 coding DNA: TGTGCCAGCAGTGATGGGACAGGGGACTACTACGAGCAGTACTTC.

This clone was seen just once. This sequence joins TRBV10-3 and TRBJ1-1, with D perhaps matching TRBD1 (5 bases). Trimming left V 0 bases short and J 5 bases short, with 19 bases between. CDR1 and CDR2 from the germline V gene are ENHRY and SYGVKD. The CDR3 has 17 residues. The CDR3 is CAISESRVPGPKTEAFF. The CDR3 coding sequence is TGTGCCATCAGTGAGTCGAGGGTTCCAGGGCCGAAGACTGAAGCTTTCTTT.

The CDR3 bases are TGTGCCAGCCAGATGGGGGGGACTGAGCAGTTCTTC. Its translation is CASQMGGTEQFF. V usage is TRBV2 and J usage is TRBJ2-1, with 7 bases fitting TRBD2. The CDR3 totals 12 residues. Looked up from germline, CDR1 is SNHLY and CDR2 is FYNNEI. With 8 bases clipped from V and 9 bases from J, the junction kept 7 bases outside the gene matches. The complete variable domain, with remaining parts taken from reference TRBV2 and TRBJ2-1, reads EPEVTQTPSHQVTQMGQEVILRCVPISNHLYFYWYRQILGQKVEFLVSFYNNEISEKSEIFDDQFSVERPDGSNFTLKIRSTKLEDSAMYFCASQMGGTEQFFGPGTRLTVL.

The rearrangement links TRBV15 to TRBJ1-1; TRBD1 agrees at 7 bases. This CDR3 is built from 14 residues. V shed 5 bases, J shed 1 base, and the junction held 4 bases outside the gene matches. The germline CDR1 and CDR2 sequences are LNHNV and YYDKDF (reference sequence). DNA for the CDR3: TGTGCCACCAGCCCAGGGACAGCGAACACTGAAGCTTTCTTT. This sequence encodes CATSPGTANTEAFF. The full variable domain, completed using reference TRBV15 and TRBJ1-1, is DAMVIQNPRYQVTQFGKPVTLSCSQTLNHNVMYWYQQKSSQAPKLLFHYYDKDFNNEADTPDNFQSRRPNTSFCFLDIRSPGLGDTAMYLCATSPGTANTEAFFGQGTRLTVV.

The V call is TRBV28, the J call TRBJ2-7; D unclear. V dropped 6 bases and J dropped 3 bases, with 9 bases sitting between them. There are 12 residues in the CDR3. Germline CDR1 and CDR2: MDHEN and SYDVKM. In DNA form, the CDR3 reads TGTGCCAGCAGCTTAGTGTTCTACGAGCAGTACTTC. It codes for CASSLVFYEQYF.

The CDR3 here is CSADQETQYF. The DNA of the CDR3 is TGCAGTGCTGACCAAGAGACCCAGTACTTC. The chain joins TRBV20-1 to TRBJ2-5; no clear D gene. Trimming shortened V by 5 bases and J by 0 bases, and 1 base separated the two germline ends. Germline V gene data show CDR1 as DFQATT and CDR2 as SNEGSKA (reference sequence). The CDR3 is made up of 10 amino acids.